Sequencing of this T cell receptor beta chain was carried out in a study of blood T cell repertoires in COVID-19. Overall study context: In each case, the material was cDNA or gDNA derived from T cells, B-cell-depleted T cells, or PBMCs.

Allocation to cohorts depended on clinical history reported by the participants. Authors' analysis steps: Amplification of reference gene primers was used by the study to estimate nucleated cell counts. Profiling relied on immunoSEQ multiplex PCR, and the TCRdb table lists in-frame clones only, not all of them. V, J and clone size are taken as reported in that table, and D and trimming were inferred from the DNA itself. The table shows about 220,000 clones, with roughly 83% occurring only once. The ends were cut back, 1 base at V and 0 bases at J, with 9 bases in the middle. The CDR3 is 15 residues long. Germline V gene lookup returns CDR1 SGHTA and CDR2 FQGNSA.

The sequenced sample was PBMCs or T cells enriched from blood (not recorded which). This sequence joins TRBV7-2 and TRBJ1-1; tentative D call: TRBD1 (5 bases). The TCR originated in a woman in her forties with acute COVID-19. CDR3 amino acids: CASSLVDSLNTEAFF. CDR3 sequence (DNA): TGTGCCAGCAGCTTAGTTGACAGCCTGAACACTGAAGCTTTCTTT.